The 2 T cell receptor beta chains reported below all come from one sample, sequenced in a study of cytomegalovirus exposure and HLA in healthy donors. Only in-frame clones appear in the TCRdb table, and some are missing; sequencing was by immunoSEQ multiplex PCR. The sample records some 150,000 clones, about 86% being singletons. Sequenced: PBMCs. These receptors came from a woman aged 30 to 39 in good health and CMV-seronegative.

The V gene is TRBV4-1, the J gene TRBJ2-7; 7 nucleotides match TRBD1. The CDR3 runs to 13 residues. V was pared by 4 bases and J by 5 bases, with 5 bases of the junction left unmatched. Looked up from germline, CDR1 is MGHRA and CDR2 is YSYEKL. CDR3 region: CASSRATGHEQYF. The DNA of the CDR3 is TGCGCCAGCAGCCGAGCGACAGGGCACGAGCAGTACTTC.

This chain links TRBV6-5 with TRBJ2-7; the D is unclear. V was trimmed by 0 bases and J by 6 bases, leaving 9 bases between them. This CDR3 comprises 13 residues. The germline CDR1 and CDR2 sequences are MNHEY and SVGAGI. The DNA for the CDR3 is TGTGCCAGCAGTTACTCGGTAGATGCCGAGCAGTACTTC. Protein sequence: CASSYSVDAEQYF.